The 26 T cell receptor beta chains below were found in one sample sequenced in a study of beta chain features in type 1 diabetes. The whole isolated RNA underwent reverse transcription, so sequencing captured expressed TCRB transcripts. The method was immunoSEQ multiplex PCR; TCRdb's version includes in-frame clones alone and lacks a portion of them. The data show roughly 230,000 clones, over 7.5% seen once. The sequencing input was naive CD4+ T cells from blood. These receptors were obtained from a woman aged 18-29 years in good health.

This clone was picked up a small number of times. The gene calls are TRBV5-6 and TRBJ2-7; 7 bases match TRBD2. The germline V gene has CDR1 SGHDT and CDR2 YYEEEE. V was clipped by 4 bases and J by 7 bases; unmatched bases: 11. The CDR3 sequence is 14 residues long. Here the CDR3 DNA reads TGTGCCAGCAGCAAAGGGAGGGCCTTAGGGGAGCAGTACTTC. It translates to CASSKGRALGEQYF.

This clone showed up just a few times. This chain uses TRBV9 with TRBJ2-5; the match to TRBD2 covers 8 bases. Near its end, the DNA agrees better with TRBJ2-7, so the J call may be wrong. CDR1 SGDLS and CDR2 YYNGEE come from the germline V gene. CDR3 length equals 14 residues. The CDR3 nucleotides read TGTGCCAGCAGCGTCACGGGAGGGCCGGGCGAGCAGTACTTC. Encoded protein: CASSVTGGPGEQYF.

The chain uses TRBV18 and TRBJ1-5; TRBD1 matches 10 bases. The germline V gene encodes CDR1 KGHSH and CDR2 LQKENI. V lost 3 bases, J lost 1 base, and 6 bases stayed unmatched. This CDR3 has 17 amino acids. The DNA for the CDR3 is TGTGCCAGCTCACCGACAGGGGGCAGCTTAAGCAATCAGCCCCAGCATTTT. It codes for CASSPTGGSLSNQPQHF.

The chain joins TRBV2 to TRBJ2-1; 7 positions agree with TRBD2. The germline CDR1 and CDR2 sequences are SNHLY and FYNNEI. Trimming removed 2 bases from V and 2 bases from J; junction bases left unmatched: 6. The CDR3 contains 16 residues. This CDR3 is CASSEFRAGTYNEQFF. DNA for the CDR3: TGTGCCAGCAGTGAATTCCGAGCGGGAACCTACAATGAGCAGTTCTTC.

This clone was detected only a few times. This chain joins TRBV30 and TRBJ1-5; perhaps TRBD1 as D (5 bases). This CDR3 contains 15 residues. V was clipped by 0 bases and J by 3 bases, with 12 bases between them. Germline V gives CDR1 GTSNPN, CDR2 SVGIG (reference sequence). The CDR3 DNA follows: TGTGCCTGGAGTGTAACCCAGGGATACAATCAGCCCCAGCATTTT. Its translation is CAWSVTQGYNQPQHF.

The chain carries TRBV7-9 and TRBJ1-4, with D perhaps matching TRBD1 (6 bases). This CDR3 region has 13 residues. Per the germline V gene, CDR1 is SEHNR and CDR2 is FQNEAQ (reference sequence). The V end was cut by 4 bases, the J end by 8 bases, with 11 bases between. CDR3 amino acids: CASSWGTSEKLFF. In DNA, the CDR3 is TGTGCCAGCAGCTGGGGGACATCGGAAAAACTGTTTTTT.

This clone appeared a few times. The chain employs TRBV28 and TRBJ1-2; D gene ambiguous. The germline V gene has CDR1 MDHEN and CDR2 SYDVKM. The CDR3 runs 14 residues. Trimming removed 6 bases from V and 3 bases from J, with 14 bases in between. The CDR3 sequence is CASRPDSFHYGYTF. The CDR3 DNA reads TGTGCCAGCAGACCAGATTCTTTTCACTATGGCTACACCTTC.

This clone occurred a few times. The chain carries TRBV5-4 and TRBJ1-2; D gene ambiguous. The germline V gene encodes CDR1 SGHNT and CDR2 YYREEE (reference sequence). The CDR3 consists of 14 residues. V dropped 4 bases and J dropped 4 bases, with 14 bases sitting between them. The CDR3 is CASSPGPAGYGYTF. Written as DNA, the CDR3 is TGTGCCAGCAGCCCCGGTCCCGCGGGCTATGGCTACACCTTC.

V is TRBV19 and J is TRBJ2-1; 7 bases agree with TRBD2. The length of the CDR3 is 14 residues. The ends lost 4 bases at V and 5 bases at J; junction bases unmatched: 5. The V gene's germline CDR1 is LNHDA and CDR2 SQIVND (reference sequence). The CDR3 DNA reads as TGTGCCAGTAGTACCCGGACTAGAAACAATGAGCAGTTCTTC. Translation: CASSTRTRNNEQFF.

This clone was found a few times. The V call is TRBV4-1, the J call TRBJ2-5; 11 positions agree with TRBD2. The CDR3 totals 17 residues. After removal of 1 base from V and 4 bases from J, the junction contained 8 bases not matched to a gene. Germline lookup yields CDR1 MGHRA and CDR2 YSYEKL. Here the CDR3 DNA reads TGCGCCAGCAGCCAAGGGCTAGCGGGGGGACCGGGAGAGACCCAGTACTTC. Protein sequence: CASSQGLAGGPGETQYF.

V gene TRBV27 combines with J gene TRBJ1-2; 8 bases fit TRBD1. This CDR3 has 14 residues. The germline V gene has CDR1 MNHEY and CDR2 SMNVEV (reference sequence). V was pared by 4 bases and J by 8 bases, with 9 bases of the junction left unmatched. CDR3 coding DNA: TGTGCCAGCAGTTCTCGGCAGGGGGCGCAGGGCTACACCTTC. Translation gives CASSSRQGAQGYTF.

The CDR3 protein is CASSGEKLFF. Here the CDR3 DNA reads TGTGCCAGCAGTGGCGAAAAACTGTTTTTT. The V gene is TRBV6-5, the J gene TRBJ1-4; D is unresolved. This CDR3 contains 10 residues. Germline CDR1 and CDR2: MNHEY and SVGAGI. V was cut by 5 bases and J by 8 bases, with 3 bases left in between.

V gene TRBV6-6 combines with J gene TRBJ1-2; D is unclear. Trimming shortened V by 2 bases and J by 5 bases, and 12 bases separated the two germline ends. Germline V lookup: CDR1 MNHNY, CDR2 SVGAGI (reference sequence). This CDR3 contains 14 residues. The CDR3 spells CASSYVADPYGYTF. In DNA, the CDR3 is TGTGCCAGCAGTTACGTGGCAGATCCTTATGGCTACACCTTC.

This chain connects TRBV7-9 to TRBJ1-6, with 9 bases identical to TRBD1. With V trimmed by 5 bases and J by 9 bases, 2 bases remained unmatched. Germline CDR1 and CDR2: SEHNR and FQNEAQ (reference sequence). There are 13 residues in the CDR3. The CDR3 region is CASSPGQGSPLHF. The CDR3 DNA reads as TGTGCCAGCAGCCCGGGACAGGGTTCACCCCTCCACTTT.

A single count supports this clone. The chain carries TRBV28 and TRBJ1-5, with a possible D match to TRBD1 (6 bases). The V and J ends lost 2 bases and 3 bases respectively, with 26 bases between them. The germline V gene encodes CDR1 MDHEN and CDR2 SYDVKM. The CDR3 is made up of 20 amino acids. The CDR3 sequence is CASSLSRGEGGPVNNQPQHF. The CDR3 nucleotides read TGTGCCAGCAGTTTAAGTCGGGGGGAGGGGGGCCCGGTAAACAATCAGCCCCAGCATTTT. Full variable domain (outside the CDR3, taken from reference TRBV28 and TRBJ1-5): DVKVTQSSRYLVKRTGEKVFLECVQDMDHENMFWYRQDPGLGLRLIYFSYDVKMKEKGDIPEGYSVSREKKERFSLILESASTNQTSMYLCASSLSRGEGGPVNNQPQHFGDGTRLSIL.

The chain employs TRBV6-1 and TRBJ2-7; no clear D gene. In germline, CDR1 is MNHNS, CDR2 SASEGT. V was trimmed by 1 base and J by 6 bases, leaving 7 bases between them. The CDR3 has 12 residues. In DNA form, the CDR3 reads TGTGCCAGCAGTGAAGTCGCGGTCGAGCAGTACTTC. This codes for CASSEVAVEQYF.

This clone was picked up a small number of times. This chain links TRBV9 with TRBJ2-1; 9 bases match TRBD2. Trimming cost V 1 base and J 4 bases; bases outside gene matches: 3. Germline V gene sequence: CDR1 SGDLS, CDR2 YYNGEE. This CDR3 has 15 amino acids. CDR3 residues: CASSVSSGGYNEQFF. CDR3 coding DNA: TGTGCCAGCAGCGTATCAAGCGGGGGGTACAATGAGCAGTTCTTC.

Comments on this clone: The junction differs from germline at one of its ends, possibly a read error. The chain uses TRBV5-1 and TRBJ2-3; TRBD1 matches 8 bases. In germline, CDR1 is SGHRS, CDR2 YFSETQ. The CDR3 sequence is 21 residues long. The CDR3 DNA reads TGCGCCAGTAGCTTATCGTCTTTTAGGCAGGGGGCACAACCATCACAAGATACGCAGTATTTT. Translating it yields CASSLSSFRQGAQPSQDTQYF.

This clone was counted a few times. The chain joins TRBV30 to TRBJ2-1, with TRBD2 as a possible D gene (6 bases). Trimming took off 3 bases at V and 14 bases at J, with 20 bases between the two ends. The germline V gene has CDR1 GTSNPN and CDR2 SVGIG (reference sequence). The CDR3 loop spans 13 amino acids. In DNA form, the CDR3 reads TGTGCCTGGAGCTCAACCCCCCGGGAGCGGGAGTTCTTC. Encoded protein: CAWSSTPREREFF.

The table lists this clone with a few counts. A junction boundary mismatches the germline segment, possibly from a read error. This chain joins TRBV7-9 and TRBJ1-1; 9 bases map to TRBD1. This CDR3 spans 16 amino acids. CDR1 is SEHNR, CDR2 FQNEAQ, per germline (reference sequence). CDR3 nucleotide sequence: TGTGCCAGCGGCTTACACAGGGGGCAAGGGAACACTGAAGCTTTCTTT. This translates into CASGLHRGQGNTEAFF.

This clone was seen only a few times. The CDR3 DNA follows: TGTGCCAGTAGTATATTCAGGATCACTGAAGCTTTCTTT. This gives the protein CASSIFRITEAFF. The V and J genes are TRBV19 and TRBJ1-1; D gene ambiguous. Germline-derived CDR1 and CDR2 are LNHDA and SQIVND (reference sequence). The V gene lost 2 bases and the J gene lost 4 bases, with 8 bases spanning the gap. The CDR3 has 13 amino acids.

This clone came up a few times. The genes are TRBV25-1 and TRBJ2-7; 9 nucleotides agree with TRBD2. The CDR3 contains 14 residues. The V and J ends lost 3 bases and 3 bases, in that order; junction bases with no gene match: 3. Germline loops: CDR1 MGHDK, CDR2 SYGVNS. CDR3 bases: TGTGCCAGCAGTGAGGGCGGGAGGGTCTACGAGCAGTACTTC. Encoded protein: CASSEGGRVYEQYF.

The genes are TRBV5-1 and TRBJ2-7, with TRBD1 matching over 9 bases. CDR1 SGHRS and CDR2 YFSETQ come from the germline V gene. J lost 4 bases, V lost 4 bases, and 12 bases had no gene match. CDR3 size: 16 residues. The CDR3 spells CASSPVTGTGYYEQYF. The CDR3 nucleotides read TGCGCCAGCAGCCCGGTCACCGGGACAGGGTATTACGAGCAGTACTTC.

In this sample, this clone turned up a few times. V is TRBV2 and J is TRBJ2-1; TRBD2 agrees at 10 bases. In germline, CDR1 is SNHLY, CDR2 FYNNEI. The V gene end was trimmed by 5 bases and the J gene end by 6 bases; junction bases not matched to a gene: 4. This CDR3 has 14 residues. DNA of the CDR3: TGTGCCAGCAGTCAGCGGGAGGGGGGCAATGAGCAGTTCTTC. It yields the protein CASSQREGGNEQFF.

This clone turned up a few times. For the CDR3, the DNA is TGTGCCAGCAGCCCACCGGGACAGGGAGAAACCGGGGAGCTGTTTTTT. It yields the protein CASSPPGQGETGELFF. This sequence joins TRBV5-4 and TRBJ2-2, with TRBD1 identical over 9 bases. V lost 4 bases to trimming and J lost 5 bases; unmatched junction nucleotides: 9. The CDR3 is 16 residues long. Per germline, CDR1 SGHNT and CDR2 YYREEE (reference sequence). The full variable domain, in which reference TRBV5-4 and TRBJ2-2 provide the parts outside the CDR3, is ETGVTQSPTHLIKTRGQQVTLRCSSQSGHNTVSWYQQALGQGPQFIFQYYREEENGRGNFPPRFSGLQFPNYSSELNVNALELDDSALYLCASSPPGQGETGELFFGEGSRLTVL.

This clone came up many times. This sequence joins TRBV29-1 and TRBJ1-1, with a weak D call TRBD1 (6 bases). V dropped 4 bases and J dropped 4 bases, with 16 bases sitting between them. The CDR3 is 14 amino acids. CDR1 and CDR2 (germline): SQVTM, ANQGSEA. DNA for the CDR3: TGCAGCGTTGCCGGCAGGGGCGATTTCACTGAAGCTTTCTTT. Encoded protein: CSVAGRGDFTEAFF.